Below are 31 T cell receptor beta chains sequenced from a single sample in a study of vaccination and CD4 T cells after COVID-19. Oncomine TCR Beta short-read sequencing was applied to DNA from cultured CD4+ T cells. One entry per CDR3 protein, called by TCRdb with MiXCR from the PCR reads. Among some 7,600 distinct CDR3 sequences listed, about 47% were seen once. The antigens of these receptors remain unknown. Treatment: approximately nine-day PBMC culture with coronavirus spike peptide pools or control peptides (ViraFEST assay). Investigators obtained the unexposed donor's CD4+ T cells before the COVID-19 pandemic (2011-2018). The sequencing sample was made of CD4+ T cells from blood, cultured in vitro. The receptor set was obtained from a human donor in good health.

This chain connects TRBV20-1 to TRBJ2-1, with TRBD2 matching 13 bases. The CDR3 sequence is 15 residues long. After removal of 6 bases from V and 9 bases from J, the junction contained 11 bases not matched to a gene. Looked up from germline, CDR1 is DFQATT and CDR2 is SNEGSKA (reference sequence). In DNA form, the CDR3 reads TGCAGTGCCCGACTAGCGGGGGGCGCGGCGGCTGAGCAGTTCTTC. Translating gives CSARLAGGAAAEQFF.

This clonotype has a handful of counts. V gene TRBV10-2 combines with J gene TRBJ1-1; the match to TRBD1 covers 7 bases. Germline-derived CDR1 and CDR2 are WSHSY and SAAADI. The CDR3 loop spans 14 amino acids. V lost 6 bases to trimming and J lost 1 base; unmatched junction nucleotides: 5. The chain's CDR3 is CASREGTANTEAFF. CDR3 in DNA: TGCGCCAGCAGAGAGGGGACAGCGAACACTGAAGCTTTCTTT.

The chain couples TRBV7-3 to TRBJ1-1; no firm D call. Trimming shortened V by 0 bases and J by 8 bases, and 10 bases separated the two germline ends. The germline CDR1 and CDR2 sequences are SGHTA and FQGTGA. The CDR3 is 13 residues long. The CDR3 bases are TGTGCCAGCAGCTTAACATGGGCCACCGAAGCTTTCTTT. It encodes CASSLTWATEAFF.

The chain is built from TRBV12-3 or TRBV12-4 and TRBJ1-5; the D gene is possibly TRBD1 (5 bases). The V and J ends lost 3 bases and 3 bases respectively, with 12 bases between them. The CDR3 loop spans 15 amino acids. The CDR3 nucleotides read TGTGCCAGCAGTTTGGGGACGGAGCTCAATCAGCCCCAGCATTTT. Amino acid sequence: CASSLGTELNQPQHF.

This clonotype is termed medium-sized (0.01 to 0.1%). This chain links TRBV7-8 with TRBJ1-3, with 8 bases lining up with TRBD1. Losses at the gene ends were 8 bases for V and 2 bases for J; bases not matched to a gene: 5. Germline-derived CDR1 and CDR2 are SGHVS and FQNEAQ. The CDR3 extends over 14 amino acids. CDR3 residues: CASGTTGAGNTIYF. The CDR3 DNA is TGTGCCAGCGGGACGACAGGGGCTGGAAACACCATATATTTT. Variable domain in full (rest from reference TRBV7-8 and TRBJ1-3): GAGVSQSPRYKVAKRGQDVALRCDPISGHVSLFWYQQALGQGPEFLTYFQNEAQLDKSGLPSDRFFAERPEGSVSTLKIQRTQQEDSAVYLCASGTTGAGNTIYFGEGSWLTVV.

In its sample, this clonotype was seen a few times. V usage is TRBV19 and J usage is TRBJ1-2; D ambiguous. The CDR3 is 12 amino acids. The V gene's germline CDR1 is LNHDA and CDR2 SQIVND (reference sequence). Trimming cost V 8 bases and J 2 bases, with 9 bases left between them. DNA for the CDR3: TGTGCCAGTCAGAAGGGAAACTATGGCTACACCTTC. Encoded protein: CASQKGNYGYTF.

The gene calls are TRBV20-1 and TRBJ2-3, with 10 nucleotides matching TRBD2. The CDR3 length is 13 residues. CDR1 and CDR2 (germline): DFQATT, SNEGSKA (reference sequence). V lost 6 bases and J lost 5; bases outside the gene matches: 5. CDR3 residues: CSAHPSGGDTQYF. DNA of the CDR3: TGCAGTGCCCATCCTAGCGGGGGAGATACGCAGTATTTT.

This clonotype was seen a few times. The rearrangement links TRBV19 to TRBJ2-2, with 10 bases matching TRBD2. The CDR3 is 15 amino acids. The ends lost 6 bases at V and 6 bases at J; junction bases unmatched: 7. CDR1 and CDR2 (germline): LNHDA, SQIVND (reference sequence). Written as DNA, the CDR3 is TGTGCCAGTAGACCCGGGACTAGCGTACCCGGGGAGCTGTTTTTT. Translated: CASRPGTSVPGELFF.

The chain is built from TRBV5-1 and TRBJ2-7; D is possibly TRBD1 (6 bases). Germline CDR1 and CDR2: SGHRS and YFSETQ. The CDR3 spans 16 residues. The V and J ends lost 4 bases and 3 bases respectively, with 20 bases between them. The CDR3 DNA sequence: TGCGCCAGCAGCCCGGGTGGTGGGGGCCTGAACTACGAGCAGTACTTC. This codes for CASSPGGGGLNYEQYF.

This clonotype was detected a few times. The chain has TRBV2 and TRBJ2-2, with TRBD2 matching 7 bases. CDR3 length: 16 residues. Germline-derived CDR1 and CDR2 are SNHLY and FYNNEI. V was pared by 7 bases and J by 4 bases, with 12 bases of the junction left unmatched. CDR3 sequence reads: CASMTLLARSTGELFF. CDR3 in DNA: TGTGCCAGCATGACTTTACTAGCGCGGAGCACCGGGGAGCTGTTTTTT.

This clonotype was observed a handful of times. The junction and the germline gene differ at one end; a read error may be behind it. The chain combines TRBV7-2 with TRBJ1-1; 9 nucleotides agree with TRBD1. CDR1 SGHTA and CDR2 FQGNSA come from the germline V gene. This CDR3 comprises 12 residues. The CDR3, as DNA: TGTGCCAGCAGCTACCCGGGACAGGGACTACCTTTT. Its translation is CASSYPGQGLPF.

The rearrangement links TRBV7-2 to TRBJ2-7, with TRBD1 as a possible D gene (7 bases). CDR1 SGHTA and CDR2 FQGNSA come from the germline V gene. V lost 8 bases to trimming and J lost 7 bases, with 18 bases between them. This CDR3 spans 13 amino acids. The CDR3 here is CASAPGQGGEQYF. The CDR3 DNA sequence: TGTGCCAGCGCCCCGGGGCAGGGGGGTGAGCAGTACTTC.

CDR3 nucleotide sequence: TGCGCCAGCAGCCAAGAATGGGATCCGAAGATATATGGCTACACCTTC. Translated: CASSQEWDPKIYGYTF. The chain recombines TRBV4-3 with TRBJ1-2; D not certain. CDR1 and CDR2 from the germline V gene are LGHNA and YSLEER. V was clipped by 0 bases and J by 5 bases, with 16 bases between them. The CDR3 is made up of 16 amino acids.

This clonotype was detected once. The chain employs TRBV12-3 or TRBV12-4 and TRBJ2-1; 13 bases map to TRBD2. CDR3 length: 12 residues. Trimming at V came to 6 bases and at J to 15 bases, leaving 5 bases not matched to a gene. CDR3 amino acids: CASRLAGGQWFF. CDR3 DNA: TGTGCCAGCAGACTAGCGGGGGGGCAGTGGTTCTTC.

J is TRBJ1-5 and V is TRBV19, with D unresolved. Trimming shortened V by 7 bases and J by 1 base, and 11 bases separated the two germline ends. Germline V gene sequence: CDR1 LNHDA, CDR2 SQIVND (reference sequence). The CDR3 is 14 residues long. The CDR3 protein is CASNTHLSNQPQHF. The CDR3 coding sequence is TGTGCCAGTAATACACATCTGAGCAATCAGCCCCAGCATTTT.

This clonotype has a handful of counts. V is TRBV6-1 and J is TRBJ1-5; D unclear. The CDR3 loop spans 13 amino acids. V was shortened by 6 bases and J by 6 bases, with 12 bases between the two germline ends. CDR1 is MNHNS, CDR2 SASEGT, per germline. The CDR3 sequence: CASRSERSQPQHF. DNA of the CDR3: TGTGCCAGCAGATCCGAGAGGAGTCAGCCCCAGCATTTT.

CDR3 bases: TGTGCCAGCAGCTTGAGTGGGGTCCGATACTACGAGCAGTACTTC. It translates to CASSLSGVRYYEQYF. The chain employs TRBV5-4 and TRBJ2-7; D gene unclear. The CDR3 totals 15 residues. Deletions cut 1 base from V and 3 bases from J, with 14 bases between. Germline CDR1 SGHNT, CDR2 YYREEE (reference sequence). The full variable domain, rest sourced from reference TRBV5-4 and TRBJ2-7, is ETGVTQSPTHLIKTRGQQVTLRCSSQSGHNTVSWYQQALGQGPQFIFQYYREEENGRGNFPPRFSGLQFPNYSSELNVNALELDDSALYLCASSLSGVRYYEQYFGPGTRLTVT.

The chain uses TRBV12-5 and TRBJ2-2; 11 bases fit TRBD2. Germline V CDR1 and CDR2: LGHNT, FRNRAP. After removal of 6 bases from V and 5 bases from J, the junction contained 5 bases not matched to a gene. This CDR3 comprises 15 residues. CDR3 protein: CASGLAGGFTGELFF. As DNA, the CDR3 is TGTGCTAGTGGGCTAGCGGGGGGCTTTACCGGGGAGCTGTTTTTT.

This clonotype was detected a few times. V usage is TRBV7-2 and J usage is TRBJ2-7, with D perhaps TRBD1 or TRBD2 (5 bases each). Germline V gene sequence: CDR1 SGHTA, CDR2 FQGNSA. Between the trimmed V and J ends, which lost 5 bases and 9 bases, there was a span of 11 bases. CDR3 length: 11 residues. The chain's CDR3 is CASSEGPLQYF. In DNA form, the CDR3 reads TGTGCCAGCAGCGAGGGACCCCTGCAGTACTTC.

CDR3 DNA sequence: TGTGCCAGCAGCTTAAAGGCGCGAAACACTGAAGCTTTCTTT. It specifies CASSLKARNTEAFF. This rearrangement joins TRBV5-6 to TRBJ1-1, with no clear D. CDR3 length equals 14 residues. V was pared by 2 bases and J by 2 bases, with 10 bases between. Germline CDR1 SGHDT, CDR2 YYEEEE.

The CDR3 protein is CASSYGGGDYEQYF. The CDR3 region has the DNA TGTGCCAGCAGTTACGGAGGAGGGGACTACGAGCAGTACTTC. J is TRBJ2-7 and V is TRBV6-5, with a tentative D call TRBD2 (6 bases). The CDR3 runs to 14 residues. CDR1 and CDR2 (germline): MNHEY, SVGAGI. V shed 2 bases and J shed 3 bases, with 11 bases lying between them.

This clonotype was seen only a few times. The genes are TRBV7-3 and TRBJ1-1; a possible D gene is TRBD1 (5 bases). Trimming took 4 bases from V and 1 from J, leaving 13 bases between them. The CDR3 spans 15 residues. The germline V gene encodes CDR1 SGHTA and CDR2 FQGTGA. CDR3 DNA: TGTGCCAGCAGCTCCGAGGGCGGGGGGAACACTGAAGCTTTCTTT. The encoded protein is CASSSEGGGNTEAFF.

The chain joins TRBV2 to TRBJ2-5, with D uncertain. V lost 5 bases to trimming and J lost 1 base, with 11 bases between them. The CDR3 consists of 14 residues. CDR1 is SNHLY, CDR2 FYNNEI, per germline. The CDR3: CASSMRRSQETQYF. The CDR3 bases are TGTGCCAGCAGTATGCGCAGGTCCCAAGAGACCCAGTACTTC. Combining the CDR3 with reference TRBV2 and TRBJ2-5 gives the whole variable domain EPEVTQTPSHQVTQMGQEVILRCVPISNHLYFYWYRQILGQKVEFLVSFYNNEISEKSEIFDDQFSVERPDGSNFTLKIRSTKLEDSAMYFCASSMRRSQETQYFGPGTRLLVL.

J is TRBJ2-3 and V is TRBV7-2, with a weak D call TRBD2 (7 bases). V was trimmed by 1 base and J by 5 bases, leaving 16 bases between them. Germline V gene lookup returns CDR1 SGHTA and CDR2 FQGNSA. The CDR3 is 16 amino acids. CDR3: CASSLVTRGGEDTQYF. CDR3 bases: TGTGCCAGCAGCTTAGTGACGAGGGGGGGAGAAGATACGCAGTATTTT.

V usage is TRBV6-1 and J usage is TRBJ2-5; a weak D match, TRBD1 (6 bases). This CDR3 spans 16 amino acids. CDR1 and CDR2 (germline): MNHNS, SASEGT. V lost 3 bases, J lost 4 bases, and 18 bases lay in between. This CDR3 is CASSEGHQTGGETQYF. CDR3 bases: TGTGCCAGCAGTGAGGGCCACCAGACAGGCGGAGAGACCCAGTACTTC.

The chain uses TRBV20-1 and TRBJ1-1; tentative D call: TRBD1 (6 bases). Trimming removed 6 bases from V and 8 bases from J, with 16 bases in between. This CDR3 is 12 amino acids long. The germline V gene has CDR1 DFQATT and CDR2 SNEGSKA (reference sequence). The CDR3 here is CSARAGGEEAFF. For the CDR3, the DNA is TGCAGTGCCCGCGCGGGGGGCGAGGAAGCTTTCTTT.

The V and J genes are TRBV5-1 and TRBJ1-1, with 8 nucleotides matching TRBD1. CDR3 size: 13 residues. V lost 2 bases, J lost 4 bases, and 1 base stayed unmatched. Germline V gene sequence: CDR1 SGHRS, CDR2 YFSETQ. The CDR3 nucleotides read TGCGCCAGCAGCTTTACAGGGGGCACTGAAGCTTTCTTT. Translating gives CASSFTGGTEAFF.

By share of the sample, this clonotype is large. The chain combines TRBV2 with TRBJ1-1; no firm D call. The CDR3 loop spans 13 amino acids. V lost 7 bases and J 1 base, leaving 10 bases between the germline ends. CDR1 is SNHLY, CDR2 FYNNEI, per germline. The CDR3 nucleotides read TGTGCCAGCATCCCGGACGGGAACACTGAAGCTTTCTTT. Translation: CASIPDGNTEAFF.

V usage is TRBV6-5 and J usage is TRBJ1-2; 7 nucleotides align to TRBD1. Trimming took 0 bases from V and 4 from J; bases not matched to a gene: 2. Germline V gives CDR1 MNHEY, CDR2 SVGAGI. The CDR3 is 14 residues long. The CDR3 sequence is CASSYSRTGYGYTF. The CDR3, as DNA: TGTGCCAGCAGTTACTCGAGGACAGGCTATGGCTACACCTTC.

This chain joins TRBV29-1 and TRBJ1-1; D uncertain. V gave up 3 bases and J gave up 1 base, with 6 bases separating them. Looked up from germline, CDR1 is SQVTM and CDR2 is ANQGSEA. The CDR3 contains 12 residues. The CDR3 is CSVDRSNTEAFF. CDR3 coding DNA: TGCAGCGTTGATAGATCGAACACTGAAGCTTTCTTT.

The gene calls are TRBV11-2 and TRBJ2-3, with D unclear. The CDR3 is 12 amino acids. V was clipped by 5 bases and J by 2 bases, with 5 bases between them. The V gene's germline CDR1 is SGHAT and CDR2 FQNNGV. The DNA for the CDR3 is TGTGCCAGCAGCCTATACACAGATACGCAGTATTTT. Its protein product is CASSLYTDTQYF.